The 32 T cell receptor beta chains reported below all come from one sample, sequenced in a study of lymphopenia after photon versus proton radiotherapy. Sequenced by immunoSEQ multiplex PCR; TCRdb stores in-frame clones only, minus some. The sample comprises approximately 23,000 clones, around nine tenths of which are singletons, and 8.5% to 14% rests with the top ten. Sequencing used peripheral blood, obtained from a patient treated with proton-based radiotherapy. Every receptor here comes from a man aged 80 or over with esophageal cancer.

The V gene is TRBV25-1, the J gene TRBJ1-1, with TRBD1 identical over 7 bases. Germline trimming cut 9 bases from V and 3 bases from J; bases unmatched to any gene: 16. CDR3 length: 16 residues. The germline V gene has CDR1 MGHDK and CDR2 SYGVNS. CDR3 nucleotides: TGTGCCAGTAAGAGGTCGCCTATTACAGGGGACACTGAAGCTTTCTTT. This encodes CASKRSPITGDTEAFF.

This clone has only one observation. The chain employs TRBV11-2 and TRBJ1-2, with D possibly being TRBD1 (5 bases). CDR3 length: 13 residues. V lost 6 bases, J lost 5 bases, and 13 bases lay in between. CDR1 and CDR2 (germline): SGHAT, FQNNGV. This CDR3 reads CASSRGRSYGYTF. The CDR3 bases are TGTGCCAGCAGTCGGGGACGGTCTTATGGCTACACCTTC.

The chain links TRBV4-2 to TRBJ2-5; TRBD2 agrees at 8 bases. This CDR3 is 14 amino acids long. Trimming cost V 4 bases and J 4 bases; bases outside gene matches: 5. CDR1 and CDR2 (germline): LGHNA, YNFKEQ. Here the CDR3 reads CASSPLSGGETQYF. Written as DNA, the CDR3 is TGTGCCAGCAGCCCACTCAGCGGGGGAGAGACCCAGTACTTC.

J is TRBJ1-3 and V is TRBV7-8; the D gene is possibly TRBD1 (5 bases). CDR3 length equals 15 residues. Trimming shortened V by 6 bases and J by 0 bases, and 12 bases separated the two germline ends. Germline V CDR1 and CDR2: SGHVS, FQNEAQ. The CDR3 sequence: CASSRGTSSGNTIYF. CDR3 nucleotide sequence: TGTGCCAGCAGTCGAGGGACGAGCTCTGGAAACACCATATATTTT.

The chain recombines TRBV10-3 with TRBJ1-5; D not certain. V was trimmed by 6 bases and J by 1 base, leaving 7 bases between them. CDR1 is ENHRY and CDR2 is SYGVKD in the germline V gene. The CDR3 runs 13 residues. CDR3 sequence: CAIRVDSNQPQHF. CDR3 bases: TGTGCCATCAGAGTGGACAGCAATCAGCCCCAGCATTTT.

V usage is TRBV10-2 and J usage is TRBJ2-3; 14 bases map to TRBD2. This CDR3 comprises 18 residues. Germline CDR1 and CDR2: WSHSY and SAAADI. Trimming cost V 5 bases and J 0 bases; bases outside gene matches: 7. The CDR3 spells CASSRSGTSGGSTDTQYF. DNA of the CDR3: TGCGCCAGCAGTCGTTCCGGGACTAGCGGGGGTAGCACAGATACGCAGTATTTT.

The rearrangement uses TRBV18 and TRBJ1-5, with TRBD1 as a possible D gene (5 bases). Germline CDR1 KGHSH, CDR2 LQKENI. CDR3 length equals 13 residues. The V end lost 2 bases, the J end lost 7 bases, and 9 bases lay between the germline ends. As DNA, the CDR3 is TGTGCCAGCTCACCAACGGGGGACCAGCCCCAGCATTTT. Translation: CASSPTGDQPQHF.

The V call is TRBV10-3, the J call TRBJ1-2; 8 bases match TRBD1. Trimming cost V 5 bases and J 4 bases; bases outside gene matches: 3. The CDR3 has 13 residues. Per the germline V gene, CDR1 is ENHRY and CDR2 is SYGVKD. The CDR3 loop is CAISTDRGYGYTF. The CDR3 DNA follows: TGTGCCATCAGTACAGACAGGGGCTATGGCTACACCTTC.

The V call is TRBV4-3, the J call TRBJ2-7, with D maybe TRBD2 (5 bases). Between the trimmed V and J ends, which lost 1 base and 0 bases, there was a span of 10 bases. This CDR3 spans 15 amino acids. The germline gives CDR1 LGHNA, CDR2 YSLEER. This CDR3 is CASSQGATISYEQYF. The DNA of the CDR3 is TGCGCCAGCAGCCAAGGAGCGACTATCTCCTACGAGCAGTACTTC.

The chain couples TRBV7-3 to TRBJ2-1, with TRBD2 identical over 10 bases. V dropped 0 bases and J dropped 4; count of bases not matched to a gene: 3. Germline V gene lookup returns CDR1 SGHTA and CDR2 FQGTGA. The CDR3 covers 16 residues. CDR3 in amino acids: CASSLTGSGGYNEQFF. In DNA, the CDR3 is TGTGCCAGCAGCTTAACTGGTAGCGGGGGGTACAATGAGCAGTTCTTC.

CDR3 region: CASSLGAGGPGTGELFF. The CDR3 DNA sequence: TGTGCCAGCAGCTTAGGAGCGGGAGGGCCGGGAACCGGGGAGCTGTTTTTT. This rearrangement joins TRBV7-6 to TRBJ2-2; 10 positions agree with TRBD2. V dropped 1 base and J dropped 5; count of bases not matched to a gene: 7. CDR1 is SGHVS, CDR2 FNYEAQ, per germline. The CDR3 length is 17 residues.

The count of this clone is one. The chain combines TRBV6-5 with TRBJ2-1; D is ambiguous. Germline V gene lookup returns CDR1 MNHEY and CDR2 SVGAGI. The CDR3 has 11 amino acids. Trimming pared 6 bases from V and 10 bases from J, leaving 10 bases between. CDR3 nucleotides: TGTGCCAGCAGGGACGAACGGGAGCAGTTCTTC. This gives the protein CASRDEREQFF.

The rearrangement joins TRBV5-4 to TRBJ2-5; possible D gene TRBD1, 6 bases. V lost 0 bases and J lost 7, with 16 bases in between. The CDR3 spans 15 residues. CDR1 and CDR2 from the germline V gene are SGHNT and YYREEE (reference sequence). The CDR3 bases are TGTGCCAGCAGCTTGGGGCAGGGGACCCTAGGGACCCAGTACTTC. Encoded protein: CASSLGQGTLGTQYF.

The J gene is TRBJ2-2, the V gene TRBV6-5; no firm D call. The CDR3 sequence is 15 residues long. Germline values: CDR1 MNHEY, CDR2 SVGAGI. V was clipped by 0 bases and J by 5 bases, with 10 bases between them. The CDR3 region is CASSYSIAPTGELFF. In nucleotides, the CDR3 is TGTGCCAGCAGTTACTCGATAGCTCCAACCGGGGAGCTGTTTTTT.

This clone was seen a handful of times. The chain links TRBV19 to TRBJ1-2; a weak D match, TRBD1 (5 bases). The CDR3 has 12 amino acids. Germline CDR1 LNHDA, CDR2 SQIVND (reference sequence). The V end lost 3 bases, the J end lost 10 bases, and 12 bases lay between the germline ends. The CDR3 is CASSIGGVVYTF. The CDR3 nucleotides read TGTGCCAGTAGTATCGGGGGGGTCGTCTACACCTTC. Filled out from reference TRBV19 and TRBJ1-2, the complete variable domain reads DGGITQSPKYLFRKEGQNVTLSCEQNLNHDAMYWYRQDPGQGLRLIYYSQIVNDFQKGDIAEGYSVSREKKESFPLTVTSAQKNPTAFYLCASSIGGVVYTFGSGTRLTVV.

The V gene is TRBV18, the J gene TRBJ1-6; TRBD1 matches at 9 bases. Germline CDR1 and CDR2: KGHSH and LQKENI. J was trimmed by 7 bases and V by 4 bases; bases with no gene match: 2. This CDR3 spans 14 amino acids. The CDR3 loop reads CASSLDRGNSPLHF. In DNA form, the CDR3 reads TGTGCCAGCTCACTCGACAGGGGGAATTCACCCCTCCACTTT.

This clone was seen just once. The chain employs TRBV5-4 and TRBJ1-5, with a possible D match to TRBD1 (5 bases). Germline V gives CDR1 SGHNT, CDR2 YYREEE (reference sequence). The CDR3 contains 15 residues. V lost 4 bases to trimming and J lost 5 bases, with 16 bases between them. CDR3 region: CASSLGQGTDQPQHF. The CDR3 DNA follows: TGTGCCAGCAGCCTGGGGCAGGGAACCGATCAGCCCCAGCATTTT.

The chain has TRBV7-9 and TRBJ2-7; 9 bases map to TRBD2. Germline lookup yields CDR1 SEHNR and CDR2 FQNEAQ (reference sequence). CDR3 length: 15 residues. The junction had 8 bases not matched to a gene; V was cut back by 4 bases and J by 4 bases. The CDR3: CASSSGTSSRYEQYF. As DNA, the CDR3 is TGTGCCAGCAGCTCCGGGACTAGCAGTCGTTACGAGCAGTACTTC.

This rearrangement joins TRBV5-1 to TRBJ2-5; D possibly corresponds to TRBD1 (6 bases). V lost 0 bases to trimming and J lost 4 bases, with 19 bases between them. This CDR3 contains 17 residues. Looked up from germline, CDR1 is SGHRS and CDR2 is YFSETQ. The CDR3, as DNA: TGCGCCAGCAGCTTGGGGGACACCGACATCAGGCGAGAGACCCAGTACTTC. Protein: CASSLGDTDIRRETQYF. The entire variable domain, with the rest obtained from reference TRBV5-1 and TRBJ2-5, is as follows: KAGVTQTPRYLIKTRGQQVTLSCSPISGHRSVSWYQQTPGQGLQFLFEYFSETQRNKGNFPGRFSGRQFSNSRSEMNVSTLELGDSALYLCASSLGDTDIRRETQYFGPGTRLLVL.

The V and J genes are TRBV9 and TRBJ2-1; 14 bases map to TRBD2. Trimming cost V 4 bases and J 1 base; bases outside gene matches: 10. CDR3 length equals 19 residues. Germline V gene lookup returns CDR1 SGDLS and CDR2 YYNGEE. CDR3: CASSPGLAGGRGSYNEQFF. Here the CDR3 DNA reads TGTGCCAGCAGCCCAGGACTAGCGGGAGGCCGTGGGTCCTACAATGAGCAGTTCTTC.

The chain links TRBV20-1 to TRBJ1-1; possible D gene TRBD1, 5 bases. Deletions cut 6 bases from V and 8 bases from J, with 13 bases between. The CDR3 is 11 amino acids. Germline lookup yields CDR1 DFQATT and CDR2 SNEGSKA (reference sequence). CDR3 protein: CSAPRGPEAFF. The CDR3 region has the DNA TGCAGTGCGCCGAGGGGTCCAGAAGCTTTCTTT.

The chain employs TRBV6-6 and TRBJ1-1, with D perhaps matching TRBD1 (5 bases). The CDR3 consists of 16 residues. Germline assignment: CDR1 MNHNY and CDR2 SVGAGI (reference sequence). Trimming removed 6 bases at V and 1 base at J, with 18 bases between. The CDR3 sequence is CASRPYLADRNTEAFF. The CDR3 region has the DNA TGTGCCAGCAGGCCTTACCTGGCAGACAGGAACACTGAAGCTTTCTTT.

The DNA for the CDR3 is TGTGCCAGCTCACCAAGTTCGGGAGTCCCAGAGACCCAGTACTTC. It translates to CASSPSSGVPETQYF. The rearrangement joins TRBV18 to TRBJ2-5; D is possibly TRBD2 (6 bases). CDR1 is KGHSH, CDR2 LQKENI, per germline. The ends were cut back, 2 bases at V and 4 bases at J, with 14 bases in the middle. The CDR3 consists of 15 residues.

The chain recombines TRBV4-3 with TRBJ2-3; a possible D gene is TRBD2 (6 bases). Germline V gene sequence: CDR1 LGHNA, CDR2 YSLEER. The V end lost 1 base, the J end lost 3 bases, and 11 bases lay between the germline ends. The CDR3 runs 15 residues. CDR3 protein: CASSQGAGRTDTQYF. As DNA, the CDR3 is TGCGCCAGCAGCCAAGGGGCAGGGAGGACAGATACGCAGTATTTT.

J is TRBJ1-5 and V is TRBV19, with 9 bases aligning to TRBD1. Germline trimming cut 6 bases from V and 6 bases from J; bases unmatched to any gene: 6. Germline V gene data show CDR1 as LNHDA and CDR2 as SQIVND (reference sequence). The CDR3 has 14 residues. The DNA of the CDR3 is TGTGCCAGTAGCCTGGGACAGGGTTCTCAGCCCCAGCATTTT. Its protein is CASSLGQGSQPQHF.

The J gene is TRBJ1-1, the V gene TRBV18, with D perhaps TRBD1 (6 bases). Trimming cost V 1 base and J 12 bases, with 15 bases left between them. The CDR3 extends over 13 amino acids. CDR1 is KGHSH and CDR2 is LQKENI in the germline V gene. CDR3 residues: CASSPRGRGGSFF. CDR3 nucleotides: TGTGCCAGCTCACCACGGGGCAGGGGAGGGTCTTTCTTT.

This chain connects TRBV15 to TRBJ1-2; D unclear. There are 13 residues in the CDR3. Germline CDR1 is LNHNV and CDR2 is YYDKDF (reference sequence). V was shortened by 1 base and J by 4 bases, with 7 bases between the two germline ends. CDR3 loop: CATSRVSLYGYTF. The CDR3 nucleotides are TGTGCCACCAGCAGAGTATCCCTCTATGGCTACACCTTC.

The chain carries TRBV7-9 and TRBJ2-1; 8 bases line up with TRBD2. CDR1 is SEHNR, CDR2 FQNEAQ, per germline (reference sequence). The CDR3 is 16 amino acids. J was trimmed by 8 bases and V by 1 base; bases with no gene match: 10. The DNA for the CDR3 is TGTGCCAGCAGCTTAGAAGCACTAGCGGCCTTGGATGAGCAGTTCTTC. Translating it yields CASSLEALAALDEQFF.

The V gene is TRBV9, the J gene TRBJ2-3; D uncertain. Trimming shortened V by 3 bases and J by 0 bases, and 17 bases separated the two germline ends. This CDR3 spans 17 amino acids. CDR1 SGDLS and CDR2 YYNGEE come from the germline V gene. The CDR3 sequence: CASSALPGGRSTDTQYF. The CDR3 DNA reads as TGTGCCAGCAGCGCCCTCCCGGGTGGGCGTAGCACAGATACGCAGTATTTT.

The chain recombines TRBV7-9 with TRBJ2-7; 12 nucleotides align to TRBD1. Germline CDR1 reads SEHNR; CDR2 reads FQNEAQ (reference sequence). V lost 6 bases to trimming and J lost 4 bases; unmatched junction nucleotides: 7. The CDR3 extends over 15 amino acids. The CDR3 DNA sequence: TGTGCCAGCAGTCGACCGGGACAGGGGGCGTACGAGCAGTACTTC. Translation: CASSRPGQGAYEQYF.

CDR3 DNA: TGTGCCAGCAGCTTAGACCCAGCTGGCTATGGCTACACCTTC. Protein sequence: CASSLDPAGYGYTF. V usage is TRBV11-2 and J usage is TRBJ1-2; D is uncertain. The germline V gene has CDR1 SGHAT and CDR2 FQNNGV. V shed 0 bases and J shed 4 bases, with 9 bases lying between them. The CDR3 covers 14 residues.

V gene TRBV5-8 combines with J gene TRBJ1-2; 7 positions match TRBD1. V lost 0 bases and J lost 6; bases outside the gene matches: 14. The V gene's germline CDR1 is SGHTS and CDR2 YDEGEE. This CDR3 has 17 amino acids. CDR3 sequence (DNA): TGTGCCAGCAGCTTGGGAGACAGGGAAGAGGGTCTAGATGGCTACACCTTC. Translation: CASSLGDREEGLDGYTF.